This T cell receptor (beta chain) emerged from a study of shared clonotypes between healthy human individuals (dated by TCRdb to the early 2020s). Regarding the study in general: The cohort comprised a couple of women and a few men aged 18 to 49 years. For each donor, CD4 naive and CD4 memory were each run on three plates, CD8 naive on two plates, and CD8 memory on one plate. To estimate repertoire size and how much clonotype sharing occurs between individuals, the study deeply sequenced the blood TCR repertoires of about five healthy adults. To increase sequencing depth and limit assay-specific biases, TCR repertoire library preparation and sequencing were carried out by different laboratories using diverse techniques. Each donor's leukapheresis produced roughly between about 0.9 and 9.5 billion PBMCs. Study-wide findings and limitations: Pairwise subsampling indicated that sequencing depth was expected to affect the degree of clonotype sharing among donors. Compared with non-shared clonotypes, clonotypes shared by all four sorted-subset donors had higher generation probabilities. Because the study included a small number of donors, the genetic and exposure-history diversity represented was limited. Rarefaction of sorted-subset datasets indicated incomplete sequencing despite the large sequencing depth. Larger estimated clonotype richness was generally found for naive subsets than for memory subsets. Sampling was restricted to blood, and TCR repertoires in tissue are likely to differ from TCR repertoires in blood. When a few donors were compared, the shared fraction of clonotypes was around 5% for naive CD4, approximately 3.3% for naive CD8, 2% to 2.5% for memory CD4, and around 0.37% for memory CD8.

Using the deep immunoSEQ assay, TCR CDR3 regions were amplified from genomic DNA by multiplex PCR. Extracted genomic DNA from each cell subset was distributed evenly across all wells of several immunoSEQ 96-well plates, and each plate was treated as a replicate. Each replicate PCR for sorted subsets received about 220 ng genomic DNA, equal to 28,000 or so T cell genomes. Purified libraries were quantified with a Qubit 3.0 fluorometer, sized on a Bioanalyzer 2100, and re-quantified with the KAPA Library Quantification kit. A separate single-read 150-cycle Illumina NextSeq 550 flow cell was used to sequence each immunoSEQ 96-well plate. The original methods were these. The immunoSEQ output contained only junctional sequences without quality scores, so filtering could not match that applied to full-length reads. Sequences were annotated with PyIR, a Python wrapper for IgBLAST v1.9, using IMGT germline references to assign V/J genes and CDR3. Reads were filtered out if the reads had weak V/J assignments (E-value above 1e-6), no CDR3, stop codons, out-of-frame junctions, or ambiguous translated residues. A V3J clonotype was defined by an identical inferred V gene, J gene, and CDR3 amino acid sequence. To compute the percentage overlap between repertoires, the number of shared unique clonotypes was divided by the size of the smaller repertoire. Repertoire richness was assessed with RTK rarefaction, the Chao1 estimator, and Recon v2.1 estimates of unobserved clonotypes. For all TCRbeta clonotypes obtained by the gDNA method from a few donors, generation probabilities were computed with OLGA. Sourced from immuneACCESS, this table was stored by TCRdb with only in-frame sequences that have V and J called. A share of the clones is absent; for the studies checked, an unresolved V gene accounts for under half, and the remainder has no known explanation. V, J and clone size reflect that table, while D and trimming were determined from the DNA. The sample profile shows 2 million to 2.5 million clones; 92% of them were found once. Clones ranked in the top ten supply approximately 0.41% of the sample.

Spanning cysteine to phenylalanine, the CDR3 consists of 13 amino acids. Left in the record is the CDR3 DNA by itself, 39 bases read in frame from the first base. In the germline V gene (reference sequence), CDR1 corresponds to GTSNPN and CDR2 to SVGIG. Ends trimmed: V by 1 base, J by 5 bases; bases unmatched to a gene: 3. As concerns this clone: Its target antigen remains unknown. No much larger clone is present one base from it, and per-base qualities are unavailable.

The donors were healthy, HIV-negative adults with no recently reported acute infections or vaccinations. All donors were Caucasian adults living in Nashville, Tennessee, USA. Magnetic negative selection was used to enrich CD4+ T cells, after which naive cells were positively selected on CD45RA and the negative fraction became the memory subset. Blood was collected by leukapheresis, and PBMCs were isolated by Ficoll-Histopaque density gradient centrifugation and then cryopreserved in liquid nitrogen vapor phase. Purity and quantity of every magnetically sorted T cell population were checked by analytical flow cytometry. Each sorted fraction had its genomic DNA isolated and then quantified by UV absorbance on a Nanodrop 2000c.

The chain was built from TRBV30 and TRBJ2-5; 8 nucleotides in the junction match TRBD1. What was sequenced was naive CD4+ T cells from PBMCs. The cell subset or site tag for this specimen amounts to: CD45RA+ positively selected. The TCR was taken from a man aged 18-30 years in good health. Some clones in this sample may be carry-over from other donors' samples. The DNA sequence is as follows: TGTGCCTGGAGTGGACAGGGGACGGAGACCCAGTACTTC. This yields the protein CAWSGQGTETQYF.